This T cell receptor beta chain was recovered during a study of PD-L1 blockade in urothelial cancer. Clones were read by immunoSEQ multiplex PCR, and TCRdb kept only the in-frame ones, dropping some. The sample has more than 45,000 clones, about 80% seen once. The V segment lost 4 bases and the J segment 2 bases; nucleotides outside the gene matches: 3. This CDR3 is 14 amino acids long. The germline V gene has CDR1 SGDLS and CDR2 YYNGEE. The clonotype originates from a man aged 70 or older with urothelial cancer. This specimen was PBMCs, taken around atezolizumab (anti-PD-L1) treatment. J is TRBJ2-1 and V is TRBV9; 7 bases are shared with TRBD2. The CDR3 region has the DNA TGTGCCAGCAGCCTTGGACTAGCCTACAATGAGCAGTTCTTC. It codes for CASSLGLAYNEQFF.